This T cell receptor beta chain was recovered during a study of blood T cell repertoires in COVID-19. Overall study: T cells, B-cell-depleted T cells, or PBMCs supplied cDNA or gDNA.

This clone occurred a few times. The germline CDR1 and CDR2 sequences are SEHNR and FQNEAQ (reference sequence). V was shortened by 1 base and J by 9 bases, with 13 bases between the two germline ends. CDR3 length equals 13 residues. Data came from immunoSEQ multiplex PCR; TCRdb stores just in-frame clones and leaves some out. The repertoire holds around 60,000 clones, with roughly 80% as singletons. This receptor was obtained from a man aged 55 to 70 with COVID-19, enrolled during active disease. The gene calls are TRBV7-9 and TRBJ2-7; D is perhaps TRBD2 (5 bases). Sequencing was performed on peripheral blood. CDR3 region: CASSLDIPGWQYF. The CDR3 DNA reads as TGTGCCAGCAGCTTAGACATCCCGGGGTGGCAGTACTTC.